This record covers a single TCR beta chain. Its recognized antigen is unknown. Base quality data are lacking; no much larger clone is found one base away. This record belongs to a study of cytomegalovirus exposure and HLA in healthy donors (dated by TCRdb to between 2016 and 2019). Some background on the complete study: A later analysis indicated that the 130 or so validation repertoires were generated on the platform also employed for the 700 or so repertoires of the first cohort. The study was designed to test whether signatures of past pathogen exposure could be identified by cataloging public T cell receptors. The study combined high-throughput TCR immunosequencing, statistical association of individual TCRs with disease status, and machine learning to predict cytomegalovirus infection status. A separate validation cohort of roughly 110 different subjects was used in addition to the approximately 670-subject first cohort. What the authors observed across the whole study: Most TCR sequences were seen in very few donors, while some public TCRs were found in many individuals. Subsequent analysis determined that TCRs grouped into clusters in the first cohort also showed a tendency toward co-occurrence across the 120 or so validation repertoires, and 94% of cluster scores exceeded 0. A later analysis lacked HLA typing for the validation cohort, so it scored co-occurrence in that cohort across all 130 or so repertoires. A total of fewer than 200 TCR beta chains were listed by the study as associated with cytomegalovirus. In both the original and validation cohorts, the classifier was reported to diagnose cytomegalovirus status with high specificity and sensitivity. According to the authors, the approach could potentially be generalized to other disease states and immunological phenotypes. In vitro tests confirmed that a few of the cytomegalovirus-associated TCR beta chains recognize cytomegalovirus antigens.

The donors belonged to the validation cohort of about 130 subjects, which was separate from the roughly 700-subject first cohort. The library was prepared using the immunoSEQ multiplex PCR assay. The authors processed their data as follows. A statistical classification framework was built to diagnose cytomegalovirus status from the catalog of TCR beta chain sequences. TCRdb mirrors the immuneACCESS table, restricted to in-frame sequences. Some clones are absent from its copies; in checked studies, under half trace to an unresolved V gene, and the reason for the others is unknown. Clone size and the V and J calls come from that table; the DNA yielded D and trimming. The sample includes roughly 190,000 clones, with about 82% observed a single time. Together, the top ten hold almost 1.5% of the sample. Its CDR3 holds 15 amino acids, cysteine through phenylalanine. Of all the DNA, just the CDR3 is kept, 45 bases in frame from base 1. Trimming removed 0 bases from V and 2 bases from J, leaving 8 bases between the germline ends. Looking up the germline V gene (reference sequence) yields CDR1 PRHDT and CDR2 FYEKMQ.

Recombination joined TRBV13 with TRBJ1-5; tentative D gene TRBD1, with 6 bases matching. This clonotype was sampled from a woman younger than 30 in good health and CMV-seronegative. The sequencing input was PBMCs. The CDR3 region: CASSLGRGGNQPQHF. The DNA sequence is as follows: TGTGCCAGCAGCTTAGGCAGGGGTGGCAATCAGCCCCAGCATTTT.